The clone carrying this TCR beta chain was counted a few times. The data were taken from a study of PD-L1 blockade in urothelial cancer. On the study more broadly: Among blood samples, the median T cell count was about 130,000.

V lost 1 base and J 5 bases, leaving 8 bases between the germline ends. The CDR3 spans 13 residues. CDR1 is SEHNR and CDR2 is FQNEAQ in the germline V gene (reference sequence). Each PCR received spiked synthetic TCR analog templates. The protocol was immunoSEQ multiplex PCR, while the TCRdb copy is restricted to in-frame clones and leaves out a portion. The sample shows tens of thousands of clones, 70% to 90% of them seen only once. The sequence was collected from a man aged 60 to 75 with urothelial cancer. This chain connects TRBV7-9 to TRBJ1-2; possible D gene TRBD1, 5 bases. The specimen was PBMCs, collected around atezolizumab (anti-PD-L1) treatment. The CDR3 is CASSLEGAYGYTF. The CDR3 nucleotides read TGTGCCAGCAGCTTAGAAGGGGCGTATGGCTACACCTTC.